A selection of T cell receptor beta chains follows, all from one sample in a study of PD-1 blockade in classical Hodgkin lymphoma. Here immunoSEQ multiplex PCR was the method, and the copy in TCRdb shows in-frame clones only, minus some. This sample has almost 30,000 clones, with 80% to 90% found just once. Sequencing was performed on CD4+ T cells from blood, taken before the fourth cycle of nivolumab. Source of these receptors: a human donor with classical Hodgkin lymphoma. Each CDR3 is given with its conserved first and last residue. The D gene is left open where the match is weak. The size of a clone is reported for some rows only, either as once, few or many, or as a class for expanded clones.

>TRBV23-1|NA|TRBJ1-3|NA
TGCGCCAGCAGCCTAACTCATCGAAACACCATATATTTT
CASSLTHRNTIYF
>TRBV10-1|NA|TRBJ2-6|NA
TGCGCCAGCTCCGCAGGGTCTGGGGCCAACGTCCTGACTTTC
CASSAGSGANVLTF
>TRBV12-5|few|TRBJ1-5|NA
TGTGCTAGTGGTTTCCAACGAGAACCCCAGCATTTT
CASGFQREPQHF
>TRBV5-1|NA|TRBJ1-4|TRBD1
TGCGCCAGCAGCTTGGGACAGGGAGGAGAAAAACTGTTTTTT
CASSLGQGGEKLFF
>TRBV9|few|TRBJ1-2|NA
TGTGCCAGCAGCGAGGCAGCTAACTATGGCTACACCTTC
CASSEAANYGYTF
>TRBV29-1|NA|TRBJ1-1|TRBD1
TGCAGCGTCGGGGACAGGGGGCGCGCCACTGAAGCTTTCTTT
CSVGDRGRATEAFF
>TRBV2|NA|TRBJ2-3|NA
TGTGCCAGCAGTACTAGCACAGATACGCAGTATTTT
CASSTSTDTQYF
>TRBV5-1|NA|TRBJ2-3|TRBD1
TGCGCCAGCAGCTTGGTGGGGGACAGGGTAACAGATACGCAGTATTTT
CASSLVGDRVTDTQYF
>TRBV5-1|NA|TRBJ1-5|NA
TGCGCCAGCAGCTTGGAGCCCAGCGGCCTCAATCAGCCCCAGCATTTT
CASSLEPSGLNQPQHF
>TRBV28|NA|TRBJ1-5|TRBD1
TGTGCCAGCCGTGACAGGGGGAATCAGCCCCAGCATTTT
CASRDRGNQPQHF
>TRBV18|once|TRBJ1-1|TRBD1
TGTGCCAGCTCACCCAGTCTGACAGGGGTAACTGAAGCTTTCTTT
CASSPSLTGVTEAFF
>TRBV9|once|TRBJ2-1|TRBD2
TGTGCCAGCAGCGTAGGGGTAGCGGGTGAGCAGTTCTTC
CASSVGVAGEQFF
>TRBV19|once|TRBJ1-4|NA
TGTGCCAGTAGTATAGGCCAGACGGCTAATGAAAAACTGTTTTTT
CASSIGQTANEKLFF
>TRBV5-1|NA|TRBJ2-2|TRBD1
TGCGCCAGCAGCTTTGGACAGGGGGCGAGTACCGGGGAGCTGTTTTTT
CASSFGQGASTGELFF
>TRBV6-5|NA|TRBJ1-2|NA
TGTGCCAGCAGTAGTACAGGTATCTATGGCTACACCTTC
CASSSTGIYGYTF
>TRBV6-5|NA|TRBJ1-1|NA
TGTGCCAGCACGCCGCGGGGAGGGAACACTGAAGCTTTCTTT
CASTPRGGNTEAFF
>TRBV19|NA|TRBJ1-2|NA
TGTGCCAGTAAAAGAGGACAGCCTTATGGCTACACCTTC
CASKRGQPYGYTF
>TRBV9|NA|TRBJ1-6|NA
TGTGCCAGCAGCGTAGACAGCTATAATTCACCCCTCCACTTT
CASSVDSYNSPLHF
>TRBV30|NA|TRBJ2-5|NA
TGTGCCTGGAGTTCGTACGCAGAACAAGGGGAGACCCAGTACTTC
CAWSSYAEQGETQYF
>TRBV5-1|NA|TRBJ1-5|TRBD1
TGCGCCAGCAGCTACGGGACAGGGGAACAGCCCCAGCATTTT
CASSYGTGEQPQHF
>TRBV19|NA|TRBJ2-2|NA
TGTGCCAGTAAAATGGTAGGAGCAAACACCGGGGAGCTGTTTTTT
CASKMVGANTGELFF
>TRBV7-9|NA|TRBJ1-1|TRBD1
TGTGCCAGCAGCCCCCGAGGTGCCGGGGCACAGGGGGAAGCTTTCTTT
CASSPRGAGAQGEAFF
>TRBV11-3|NA|TRBJ2-2|TRBD1
TGTGCCAGCAGCTTAGGACAGGGCGGGGAGCTGTTTTTT
CASSLGQGGELFF
>TRBV28|NA|TRBJ1-6|NA
TGTGCCAGCAGTTCCGGGGGGCAAGGAAATTCACCCCTCCACTTT
CASSSGGQGNSPLHF
>TRBV11-3|NA|TRBJ2-1|TRBD2
TGTGCCAGCGAGGGGCGGGGGAATGAGCAGTTCTTC
CASEGRGNEQFF
>TRBV5-4|NA|TRBJ2-3|NA
TGTGCCAGCAGCTTGGACTACCGCACAGATACGCAGTATTTT
CASSLDYRTDTQYF
>TRBV10-2|NA|TRBJ1-1|NA
TGCGCCAGCCAGGGTACGAACACTGAAGCTTTCTTT
CASQGTNTEAFF
>TRBV7-8|NA|TRBJ1-4|TRBD1
TGTGCCAGCAGCTTAGAGGCGGGACAGGGAAGTGAAAAACTGTTTTTT
CASSLEAGQGSEKLFF
>TRBV7-2|NA|TRBJ2-1|NA
TGTGCCAGCAGCTTCCGGCGAAACAATGAGCAGTTCTTC
CASSFRRNNEQFF
>TRBV6-5|NA|TRBJ2-7|NA
TGTGCCAGCAGTGACCGGGACCCCTACGAGCAGTACTTC
CASSDRDPYEQYF
>TRBV29-1|NA|TRBJ1-1|NA
TGCAGCGTTGAAGAAGGGAATGCTGAAGCTTTCTTT
CSVEEGNAEAFF
>TRBV27|NA|TRBJ1-2|NA
TGTGCCAGCAGTTTAGACCGCCTCAGAGGCTACACCTTC
CASSLDRLRGYTF
>TRBV27|NA|TRBJ2-1|TRBD2
TGTGCCAGCAGTTTAAAGCTCCGTACTCTAGCGGGGCTTAGAAATGAGCAGTTCTTC
CASSLKLRTLAGLRNEQFF
>TRBV19|NA|TRBJ1-6|NA
TGTGCCAGTAGTATAGGTGGGGGGGGCAATTCACCCCTCCACTTT
CASSIGGGGNSPLHF
>TRBV7-9|NA|TRBJ2-5|NA
TGTGCCAGCAGCTTTTCACTTTTACAAGAGACCCAGTACTTC
CASSFSLLQETQYF
>TRBV5-1|few|TRBJ1-6|TRBD1
TGCGCCAGCAGCACGGGACAGGGGGATAATTCACCCCTCCACTTT
CASSTGQGDNSPLHF
>TRBV5-1|NA|TRBJ2-6|NA
TGCGCCAGCAGCTATGATCTCTCTGGGGCCAACGTCCTGACTTTC
CASSYDLSGANVLTF
>TRBV11-2|once|TRBJ2-5|TRBD2
TGTGCCAGCAGCCCCAGGCTAGCGGGGGGCCAAGAGACCCAGTACTTC
CASSPRLAGGQETQYF
>TRBV5-1|once|TRBJ2-5|TRBD1
TGCGCCAGCAGCCGCGGACAGGGTCAAGAGACCCAGTACTTC
CASSRGQGQETQYF
>TRBV9|NA|TRBJ2-1|TRBD1
TGTGCCAGCAGCCGGACAGGCGGCGATGAGCAGTTCTTC
CASSRTGGDEQFF
>TRBV5-1|few|TRBJ1-3|NA
TGCGCCAGCAGCTTACAGGTCGATGGAAACACCATATATTTT
CASSLQVDGNTIYF
>TRBV2|once|TRBJ2-7|NA
TGTGCCAGCAAGAAACTGATCCACGAGCAGTACTTC
CASKKLIHEQYF
>TRBV10-2|NA|TRBJ2-3|TRBD1
TGCGCCAGCAGGGAACAGGGGGACCCTCGGGATACGCAGTATTTT
CASREQGDPRDTQYF
>TRBV5-1|NA|TRBJ2-5|TRBD2
TGCGCCAGCAGCAGACCTAGCGGGGGGCAGGAGACCCAGTACTTC
CASSRPSGGQETQYF
>TRBV7-2|NA|TRBJ1-5|NA
TGTGCCAGCAGCTTAAACAGCAATCAGCCCCAGCATTTT
CASSLNSNQPQHF
>TRBV29-1|NA|TRBJ2-3|NA
TGCAGCGTTCAGTTCATGACCGCGGATACGCAGTATTTT
CSVQFMTADTQYF
>TRBV7-3|NA|TRBJ2-2|TRBD2
TGTGCCAGCGCCGAAGGGGCGGGGGCGAACACCGGGGAGCTGTTTTTT
CASAEGAGANTGELFF
>TRBV19|NA|TRBJ2-2|NA
TGTGCCAGTAGTATACCAACCCAGGGAGCGAACACCGGGGAGCTGTTTTTT
CASSIPTQGANTGELFF
>TRBV5-1|NA|TRBJ2-3|TRBD2
TGCGCCAGCAGGTCCAGCGGGGGCACAGATACGCAGTATTTT
CASRSSGGTDTQYF
>TRBV28|NA|TRBJ1-6|NA
TGTGCCAGCACGTGGGCGGGGGCGAGCTCCTATAATTCACCCCTCCACTTT
CASTWAGASSYNSPLHF
>TRBV7-3|NA|TRBJ1-1|NA
TGTGCCAGCAGCCTACTGGGGTTCGGAACTGAAGCTTTCTTT
CASSLLGFGTEAFF
>TRBV2|NA|TRBJ2-1|TRBD2
TGTGCCAGCAATGCAGCGGGGGGGCCTTTCGGTGAGCAGTTCTTC
CASNAAGGPFGEQFF
>TRBV6-6|NA|TRBJ1-4|NA
TGTGCCAGCAGTTACTCCAGGGGTAATGAAAAACTGTTTTTT
CASSYSRGNEKLFF
>TRBV6-5|NA|TRBJ1-2|NA
TGTGCCAGCAGTTATGCCAGGGTAGGCTATGGCTACACCTTC
CASSYARVGYGYTF
>TRBV5-1|NA|TRBJ1-1|NA
TGCGCCAGCAGCTTGGCCGTTGGACAGCGGAACACTGAAGCTTTCTTT
CASSLAVGQRNTEAFF
>TRBV6-5|NA|TRBJ2-3|NA
TGTGCCAGCAGCCTTGGACAGTTCACAGATACGCAGTATTTT
CASSLGQFTDTQYF